This TCR beta chain was identified during a study of cytomegalovirus exposure and HLA in healthy donors. Notes on the study in general: Among the most significant clusters, several appeared linked to common viral pathogens in a later analysis. Cytomegalovirus-associated status was assigned to approximately 160 TCR beta chains.

This CDR3 is 14 amino acids long. V was clipped by 0 bases and J by 8 bases, with 11 bases between them. Germline lookup yields CDR1 KGHSH and CDR2 LQKENI. The PCR was carried out with 60 Vbeta primers and 13 Jbeta primers. The table came from immunoSEQ multiplex PCR; TCRdb's copy has only in-frame clones and leaves some out. The sample holds under 150,000 clones, roughly 10% seen once. This clone has only a few counts. Antigen specificity is unknown. The rearrangement uses TRBV18 and TRBJ2-1; D ambiguous. This receptor was taken from a male donor in good health and CMV-seronegative. The sequencing input was PBMCs. CDR3: CASSPPYPVDEQFF. CDR3 in DNA: TGTGCCAGCTCACCACCCTACCCGGTCGATGAGCAGTTCTTC. The full variable domain, completed using reference TRBV18 and TRBJ2-1, is NAGVMQNPRHLVRRRGQEARLRCSPMKGHSHVYWYRQLPEEGLKFMVYLQKENIIDESGMPKERFSAEFPKEGPSILRIQQVVRGDSAAYFCASSPPYPVDEQFFGPGTRLTVL.